The 21 T cell receptor beta chains listed next were all sequenced from one sample in a study of shared clonotypes between healthy human individuals (dated by TCRdb to the early 2020s). The library was built by means of the immunoSEQ multiplex PCR assay. TCRdb's version of the immuneACCESS table is confined to in-frame rearrangements and falls short of the full clone set. An unresolved V gene accounts for under half of the shortfall where checked; the remainder is of unknown origin. The sample includes about 1.1 million clones, with 75% to 80% observed a single time. The top ten constitute 0.6% to 0.75% of the sample. The source material was memory CD4+ T cells from PBMCs. This sample's cell subset or site label indicates: CD45RA-negative fraction. The receptors originated from a young man in good health. Some clones in this sample may be carry-over from other donors' samples.

The chain couples TRBV30 to TRBJ1-4; tentatively, D is TRBD1 (5 bases). Deletions cut 3 bases from V and 6 bases from J, with 14 bases between. The CDR3 totals 14 residues. Per the germline V gene, CDR1 is GTSNPN and CDR2 is SVGIG (reference sequence). The CDR3 sequence is CAWSTGRRDEKLFF. The DNA for the CDR3 is TGTGCCTGGAGCACGGGACGACGGGATGAAAAACTGTTTTTT.

Concerning this clone: This CDR3 is also generated by other DNA sequences in the sample. V is TRBV18 and J is TRBJ2-2; 9 bases map to TRBD1. The germline CDR1 and CDR2 sequences are KGHSH and LQKENI. The CDR3 spans 16 residues. The trim removed 0 bases at V and 1 base at J, leaving 0 bases unmatched. The CDR3: CASSPPGQGNTGELFF. The CDR3 bases are TGTGCCAGCTCACCACCGGGACAGGGGAACACCGGGGAGCTGTTTTTT.

This chain joins TRBV7-2 and TRBJ1-4, with a tentative D call TRBD1 (6 bases). Trimming left V 5 bases short and J 2 bases short, with 9 bases between. CDR1 and CDR2 (germline): SGHTA, FQGNSA. The CDR3 runs 14 residues. This CDR3 is CASSPRGTNEKLFF. The CDR3 DNA follows: TGTGCCAGCAGCCCGAGGGGGACTAATGAAAAACTGTTTTTT.

Remarks on this clone: This likely reflects a read error, since a far larger clone is one base away. The rearrangement links TRBV15 to TRBJ2-6, with D possibly being TRBD1 (5 bases). The CDR3 runs to 13 residues. Germline-derived CDR1 and CDR2 are LNHNV and YYDKDF (reference sequence). The CDR3 sequence is CATVRSGANVLAF. The CDR3 nucleotides are TGTGCCACCGTACGCTCTGGGGCCAACGTCCTGGCTTTC.

The chain combines TRBV7-3 with TRBJ2-3, with D unresolved. The CDR3 spans 12 residues. CDR1 SGHTA and CDR2 FQGTGA come from the germline V gene. With 4 bases removed from V and 4 bases from J, the gap between germline ends came to 6 bases. CDR3: CASSSNADTQYF. For the CDR3, the DNA is TGTGCCAGCAGCTCCAACGCAGATACGCAGTATTTT.

This clone showed up just a few times. V gene TRBV20-1 combines with J gene TRBJ1-1, with D unclear. Trimming pared 0 bases from V and 8 bases from J, leaving 7 bases between. CDR1 is DFQATT, CDR2 SNEGSKA, per germline (reference sequence). The CDR3 loop spans 11 amino acids. The CDR3 DNA sequence: TGCAGTGCTAGAGATGTCGTCGAAGCTTTCTTT. Its protein is CSARDVVEAFF.

The chain is built from TRBV28 and TRBJ1-2; D might be TRBD1 (5 bases). Between the trimmed V and J ends, which lost 5 bases and 2 bases, there was a span of 15 bases. The CDR3 sequence is 15 residues long. Germline loops: CDR1 MDHEN, CDR2 SYDVKM. CDR3 coding DNA: TGTGCCAGCAGTATAAGACAGTCTCGGAACTATGGCTACACCTTC. Its translation: CASSIRQSRNYGYTF.

The V gene is TRBV5-1, the J gene TRBJ2-7; 7 positions agree with TRBD2. J lost 4 bases, V lost 1 base, and 8 bases had no gene match. From germline, CDR1 is SGHRS and CDR2 YFSETQ. The CDR3 totals 15 residues. CDR3 sequence reads: CASSLILAGEYEQYF. The CDR3 nucleotides read TGCGCCAGCAGCTTGATACTCGCGGGAGAGTACGAGCAGTACTTC.

The chain employs TRBV6-5 and TRBJ1-1; possible D gene TRBD1, 5 bases. CDR1 is MNHEY, CDR2 SVGAGI, per germline. The CDR3 has 13 residues. V was clipped by 6 bases and J by 4 bases, with 12 bases between them. CDR3 bases: TGTGCCAGCAGGAAGCCAGGGTCCACTGAAGCTTTCTTT. Residues: CASRKPGSTEAFF.

The chain recombines TRBV5-1 with TRBJ2-7; maybe TRBD2 (6 bases). The germline V and J ends were trimmed by 5 bases and 6 bases, with 9 bases remaining between them. The CDR3 has 11 amino acids. CDR1 SGHRS and CDR2 YFSETQ come from the germline V gene. CDR3 amino acids: CASSGGPEQYF. CDR3 nucleotides: TGCGCCAGCAGTGGAGGGCCCGAGCAGTACTTC. The variable domain in full, with the rest retrieved from reference TRBV5-1 and TRBJ2-7, is KAGVTQTPRYLIKTRGQQVTLSCSPISGHRSVSWYQQTPGQGLQFLFEYFSETQRNKGNFPGRFSGRQFSNSRSEMNVSTLELGDSALYLCASSGGPEQYFGPGTRLTVT.

This chain joins TRBV18 and TRBJ2-5; D ambiguous. This CDR3 region has 13 residues. Germline CDR1 KGHSH, CDR2 LQKENI. V was cut by 2 bases and J by 3 bases, with 7 bases left in between. The CDR3 is CASSPNWKETQYF. DNA for the CDR3: TGTGCCAGCTCACCAAATTGGAAAGAGACCCAGTACTTC.

This clone was seen a handful of times. The chain recombines TRBV27 with TRBJ2-4, with TRBD2 matching 8 bases. The CDR3 is 17 amino acids. V trimming: 6 bases; J trimming: 0 bases; junction bases outside the gene matches: 10. Germline V gene lookup returns CDR1 MNHEY and CDR2 SMNVEV (reference sequence). CDR3 in amino acids: CASRRILAGGAKNIQYF. CDR3 coding DNA: TGTGCCAGCAGGCGGATTCTGGCGGGAGGAGCCAAAAACATTCAGTACTTC.

In the case of this clone: The sample contains more than one DNA sequence encoding this CDR3. The chain combines TRBV7-9 with TRBJ2-7, with unresolved D. The germline V and J ends were trimmed by 3 bases and 2 bases, with 8 bases remaining between them. There are 13 residues in the CDR3. Germline CDR1 reads SEHNR; CDR2 reads FQNEAQ (reference sequence). The CDR3 DNA sequence: TGTGCCAGCAGCTTGACGGTGACCTACGAGCAGTACTTC. Translated: CASSLTVTYEQYF.

The chain couples TRBV5-1 to TRBJ1-2, with D perhaps matching TRBD1 (5 bases). The CDR3 is 16 residues long. The germline V gene has CDR1 SGHRS and CDR2 YFSETQ. Trimming pared 0 bases from V and 4 bases from J, leaving 16 bases between. CDR3 protein: CASSLAGPARAYGYTF. The CDR3 DNA is TGCGCCAGCAGCTTGGCCGGACCAGCCAGGGCCTATGGCTACACCTTC.

The CDR3 here is CASSQDLPTEAFF. The DNA for the CDR3 is TGTGCCAGCAGCCAAGATCTACCGACTGAAGCTTTCTTT. The V call is TRBV14, the J call TRBJ1-1; no definite D call. Trimming stripped 0 bases from V and 5 bases from J, with 7 bases between. Germline CDR1 is SGHDN and CDR2 is FVKESK. The CDR3 extends over 13 amino acids.

The chain joins TRBV11-2 to TRBJ1-2; D remains ambiguous. The CDR3 is made up of 14 amino acids. Trimming shortened V by 7 bases and J by 2 bases, and 14 bases separated the two germline ends. Germline values: CDR1 SGHAT, CDR2 FQNNGV. CDR3 residues: CASNIGLWNYGYTF. The CDR3 bases are TGTGCCAGCAACATAGGGTTGTGGAACTATGGCTACACCTTC.

V usage is TRBV15 and J usage is TRBJ2-2; TRBD1 aligns across 9 bases. The CDR3 runs to 17 residues. Germline V gene sequence: CDR1 LNHNV, CDR2 YYDKDF (reference sequence). Losses at the gene ends were 6 bases for V and 1 base for J; bases not matched to a gene: 9. DNA for the CDR3: TGTGCCACCAGTCGCCGGACAGGGGTTTGGAACACCGGGGAGCTGTTTTTT. Amino acids: CATSRRTGVWNTGELFF.

V is TRBV6-6 and J is TRBJ1-1; D ambiguous. V lost 3 bases and J lost 1, with 6 bases in between. Per the germline V gene, CDR1 is MNHNY and CDR2 is SVGAGI (reference sequence). The CDR3 consists of 13 residues. In DNA, the CDR3 is TGTGCCAGCAGTTATTTCAGGAACACTGAAGCTTTCTTT. Translating gives CASSYFRNTEAFF.

A word on this clone: The same CDR3 also results from other DNA sequences found in this sample. The chain couples TRBV28 to TRBJ2-7; D gene uncertain. The CDR3 consists of 11 residues. Trimming pared 3 bases from V and 5 bases from J, leaving 5 bases between. Per the germline V gene, CDR1 is MDHEN and CDR2 is SYDVKM. CDR3 loop: CASSLGNEQYF. The CDR3 DNA sequence: TGTGCCAGCAGTTTGGGTAACGAGCAGTACTTC.

The count of this clone is one. The chain employs TRBV5-5 and TRBJ2-5, with 14 bases matching TRBD2. CDR1 and CDR2 from the germline V gene are SGHKS and YYEKEE (reference sequence). V lost 2 bases and J lost 4; bases outside the gene matches: 13. The CDR3 length is 19 residues. CDR3 protein: CASSLTPGTSGSLRETQYF. The CDR3 nucleotides read TGTGCCAGCAGCTTAACACCCGGGACTAGCGGGAGTTTGAGAGAGACCCAGTACTTC.

This clone was counted many times. The identical CDR3 is also encoded by other nucleotide sequences in the sample. This chain uses TRBV30 with TRBJ2-2; D may be TRBD2 (6 bases). This CDR3 spans 14 amino acids. The V gene lost 4 bases and the J gene lost 5 bases, with 14 bases spanning the gap. Germline V CDR1 and CDR2: GTSNPN, SVGIG (reference sequence). The CDR3 nucleotides read TGTGCCTGGACCGCCGTGACTAGGACCGGGGAGCTGTTTTTT. Its translation: CAWTAVTRTGELFF.